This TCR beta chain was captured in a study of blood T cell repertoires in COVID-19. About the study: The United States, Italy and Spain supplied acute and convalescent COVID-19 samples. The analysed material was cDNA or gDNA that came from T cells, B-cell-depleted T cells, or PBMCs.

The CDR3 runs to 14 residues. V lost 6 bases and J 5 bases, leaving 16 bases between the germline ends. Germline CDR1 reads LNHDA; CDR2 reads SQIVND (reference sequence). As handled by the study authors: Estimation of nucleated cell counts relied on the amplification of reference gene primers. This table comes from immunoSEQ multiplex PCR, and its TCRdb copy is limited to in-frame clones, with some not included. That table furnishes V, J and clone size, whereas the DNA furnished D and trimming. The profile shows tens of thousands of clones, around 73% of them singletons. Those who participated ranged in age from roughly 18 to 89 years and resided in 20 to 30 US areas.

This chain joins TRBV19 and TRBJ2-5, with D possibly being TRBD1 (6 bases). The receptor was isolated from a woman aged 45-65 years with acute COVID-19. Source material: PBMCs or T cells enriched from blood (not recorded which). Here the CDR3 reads CASRPRGQGETQYF. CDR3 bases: TGTGCCAGTAGGCCCAGGGGCCAGGGGGAGACCCAGTACTTC. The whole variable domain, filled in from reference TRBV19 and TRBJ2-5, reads DGGITQSPKYLFRKEGQNVTLSCEQNLNHDAMYWYRQDPGQGLRLIYYSQIVNDFQKGDIAEGYSVSREKKESFPLTVTSAQKNPTAFYLCASRPRGQGETQYFGPGTRLLVL.